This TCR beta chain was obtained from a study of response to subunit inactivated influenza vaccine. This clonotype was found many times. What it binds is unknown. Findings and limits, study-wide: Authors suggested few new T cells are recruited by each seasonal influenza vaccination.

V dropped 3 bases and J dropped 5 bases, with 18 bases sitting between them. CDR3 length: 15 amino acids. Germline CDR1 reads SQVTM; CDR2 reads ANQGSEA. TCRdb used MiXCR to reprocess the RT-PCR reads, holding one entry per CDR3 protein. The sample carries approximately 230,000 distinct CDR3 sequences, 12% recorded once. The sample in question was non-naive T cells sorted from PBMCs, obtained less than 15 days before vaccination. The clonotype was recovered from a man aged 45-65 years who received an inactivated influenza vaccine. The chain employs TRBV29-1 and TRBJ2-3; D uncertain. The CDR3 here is CSVDSWWDSLDTQYF. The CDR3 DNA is TGCAGCGTTGATAGTTGGTGGGATTCTTTAGATACGCAGTATTTT.